This T cell receptor (beta chain) was observed in a study of identical twins (dated by TCRdb to about 2016). Notes on the research overall: TCR alpha and beta repertoires from monozygotic twins, unrelated adults of various ages and cord blood were deep-sequenced to test whether fetal clonotypes persist. To rule out contamination, the twin experiments were replicated at different times with different library preparation protocols. What the work shows at the level of the full study, not this receptor alone: Out-of-frame TCR alpha sequences shared between twins showed an excess of low generation-probability sequences compared with coincidental sharing between unrelated individuals. Invariant T cells such as MAIT and iNKT could partly confound zero-insertion analyses, although diverse VJ usage argued against such confounding for most clonotypes. Conclusions relied on cross-sectional statistical analysis, since the same donors could not be followed over many years. Recombination models systematically underestimated out-of-frame TCR alpha sharing in monozygotic twins but agreed with sharing between unrelated individuals. Fewer insertions were carried by abundant cord blood beta clonotypes; a weaker similar trend was observed in young adult naive repertoires, while no such trend was observed in memory repertoires. In beta out-of-frame sequences, excess twin sharing was weaker, because having fewer shared sequences lowered the signal-to-noise ratio.

The library was generated by 5' RACE. TCRdb shows the sequencer as Illumina HiSeq 2000. A universal primer binding site was introduced by template switching, and a unique molecular identifier was present in the final cDNA, enabling accurate counting of TCR cDNA molecules. Specific primers in the conserved constant-segment region were used to synthesize first-strand cDNA for the TCR alpha and beta chains. To control for contamination, every cDNA library carried two barcodes: a SMART-Mk sample barcode plus Illumina barcodes. TruSeq adapter sequences, together with Illumina sample barcodes, were added in two successive PCR steps. The TCR alpha and beta cDNA libraries were sequenced on the Illumina HiSeq platform using custom primers. The paper's processing steps were these. Raw reads were processed with MiGEC to extract unique molecular identifiers, and MiXCR was used to determine CDR3 positions. For each individual, recombination models were inferred using an EM algorithm with the repgenHMM and IGoR tools. The analysis of shared clonotypes was done with the tcR package in R, with sharing normalized by the product of cloneset sizes. To study raw recombination without the effects of thymic and clonal selection, out-of-frame nonproductive sequences were analyzed. TCRdb applied fastp at Q25 and MiXCR to the public reads, then kept only in-frame beta chains. Rows are unified per CDR3 protein, each entry keeping the most common DNA and genes. TCRdb's processing, not the authors', yielded these V and J calls. This sample lists about 660,000 distinct CDR3 sequences; 8.6% were detected once. The ten largest clones represent roughly 0.97% of the sample.

Every donor in the study was a healthy Caucasian. Three pairs of female monozygotic twins, all aged about 18 to 30 years, made up the twin cohort. The RNA used for TCR libraries was isolated from peripheral blood mononuclear cells. This clonotype was found a few times. Which antigen it targets is not known. It has no much larger one-base neighbor in the sample; base qualities were not kept. From its cysteine to its phenylalanine, the CDR3 spans 13 amino acids. Kept here is only the CDR3 DNA, which spans 39 bases and is read in frame from base 1. The germline V gene (reference sequence) gives CDR1 as SEHNR and CDR2 as FQNEAQ. Germline trimming amounts to 6 bases on V and 3 bases on J, with 4 as the count of junction bases outside the gene matches. A further study also used this sample, focusing on yellow fever vaccine responses in identical twins. Looking at the second paper: According to the authors, the vaccine-induced T cell response in identical twins seemed to be partly convergent and partly specific to each individual. In the study, vaccine-responding T cell clones were precisely tracked in identical twins.

The chain is made from TRBV7-9 and TRBJ1-2; TRBD1 aligns with 7 central bases. The sample consisted of PBMCs. This receptor was obtained from a woman aged 18 to 35 in good health. The DNA is TGTGCCAGCAGATCTGACAGGGACTATGGCTACACCTTC. This yields the protein CASRSDRDYGYTF.